This TCR beta chain originates from a study of T cells after yellow fever vaccination. About the study: Any fraction with a low cell number was prepared using SMART-Seq v4 Ultra Low Input.

Germline V lookup: CDR1 SGHTA, CDR2 FQGTGA. The CDR3 has 17 residues. V lost 4 bases to trimming and J lost 2 bases, with 18 bases between them. The study made its TCR cDNA through 5'RACE template switching. That step introduced a universal primer site along with UMIs. TCRdb passed the 5' RACE reads through MiXCR, listing each CDR3 protein once. The sample consists of 450,000 to 650,000 distinct CDR3 sequences, 20% to 25% of them appearing once. In its sample, this clonotype was seen a few times. Its antigen is not identified. The study, taken as a whole, reports: Most clones from primary vaccination resurfaced after the booster (about 95% CD4, approximately 88% CD8).

This TCR derives from a young man who received the YFV17D yellow fever vaccine. V and J are TRBV7-3 and TRBJ2-1; D might be TRBD2 (5 bases). The specimen was PBMCs, collected less than 25 days after the first yellow fever vaccination. CDR3 in amino acids: CASSSVGGRYAYNEQFF. The CDR3 DNA reads TGTGCCAGCAGCTCCGTTGGCGGGCGATATGCCTACAATGAGCAGTTCTTC.